This TCR beta chain was retrieved from a study of Ad26.COV2.S vaccination and SARS-CoV-2 variants. Study-level background: The donor was enrolled in the Ad26.COV2.S arm of the COV1001 trial. The study gave Ad26.COV2.S intramuscularly, once or twice 56 days apart. Study-wide results and limits: Substantial post-vaccination breadth of spike-specific CD8+ and CD4+ T cell responses was reported.

Sample treatment: about 20 received Ad26.COV2.S at low or high dose, single or two shots; several received placebo; per-sample allocation not given. At day 63 after the first vaccine or placebo injection, samples were drawn. The administered vaccine (an Ad26 vector) expressed Wuhan-strain SARS-CoV-2 spike. Profiled with immunoSEQ multiplex PCR; TCRdb holds only in-frame clones, not every one. The sample holds 350,000 to 500,000 clones, 90% seen once. Germline V CDR1 and CDR2: SGHRS, YFSETQ. The CDR3 runs 17 residues. V was clipped by 3 bases and J by 1 base, with 18 bases between them. Points on this clone: Antigen: not known.

The J gene is TRBJ2-3, the V gene TRBV5-1; a possible D gene is TRBD2 (7 bases). Here the sequenced sample was peripheral blood, taken in a trial of Ad26.COV2.S vaccine versus placebo. This TCR was sampled from a person aged 18-60 years who received the Ad26.COV2.S COVID-19 vaccine or a placebo. This CDR3 reads CASSSLGGGRGTDTQYF. In DNA, the CDR3 is TGCGCCAGCAGCTCTCTTGGAGGGGGGAGGGGCACAGATACGCAGTATTTT.